The T cell receptor beta chain under discussion was sequenced for a study of blood T cell repertoires in COVID-19. Whole-study context: Sources were T cells, B-cell-depleted T cells, or PBMCs; the material itself was cDNA or gDNA.

This clone was counted once. Germline-derived CDR1 and CDR2 are MNHEY and SVGEGT. The length of the CDR3 is 16 residues. V lost 0 bases to trimming and J lost 7 bases; unmatched junction nucleotides: 6. As originally analysed: It was from reference gene primer amplification that nucleated cell counts were estimated. TCRdb's copy holds only in-frame clones and misses some; the assay was immunoSEQ multiplex PCR. D and trimming were read from the DNA, whereas the V and J calls and clone size are those reported in that table. Counted here are about 42,000 clones, about 85% occurring once; the ten biggest clones make up 12%.

The TCR sequence derives from a human donor in a cohort sampled during active COVID-19. The specimen was peripheral blood. J is TRBJ2-7 and V is TRBV6-2 or TRBV6-3; 13 bases fit TRBD2. CDR3 sequence reads: CASSYSTSGGRREQYF. CDR3 DNA: TGTGCCAGCAGTTACTCGACTAGCGGGGGGCGAAGGGAGCAGTACTTC.